Each of the 16 T cell receptor beta chains below was sequenced from the same sample in a study of blood T cell repertoires in COVID-19. Method: immunoSEQ multiplex PCR; TCRdb's copy keeps in-frame clones and lacks some. Of about 38,000 clones detected, approximately 90% appear once; the ten largest clones hold under 5%. The specimen sequenced was peripheral blood. These receptors all come from a man in his fifties or sixties with COVID-19, enrolled during active disease.

J is TRBJ2-5 and V is TRBV5-4; D gene unclear. In germline, CDR1 is SGHNT, CDR2 YYREEE (reference sequence). The CDR3 is 16 residues long. V gave up 3 bases and J gave up 2 bases, with 17 bases separating them. The CDR3 reads CASSSRHTGFQETQYF. CDR3 in DNA: TGTGCCAGCAGCTCGCGACACACCGGTTTTCAAGAGACCCAGTACTTC. Using reference TRBV5-4 and TRBJ2-5 for the parts outside the CDR3, the full variable domain is ETGVTQSPTHLIKTRGQQVTLRCSSQSGHNTVSWYQQALGQGPQFIFQYYREEENGRGNFPPRFSGLQFPNYSSELNVNALELDDSALYLCASSSRHTGFQETQYFGPGTRLLVL.

The rearrangement joins TRBV25-1 to TRBJ1-4; TRBD1 agrees at 7 bases. The V and J ends lost 8 bases and 5 bases, in that order; junction bases with no gene match: 5. The CDR3 has 13 residues. Germline CDR1 MGHDK, CDR2 SYGVNS. The CDR3 reads CASSGTDNEKLFF. In nucleotides, the CDR3 is TGTGCCAGCTCCGGGACAGACAATGAAAAACTGTTTTTT.

This clone has only one observation. This chain connects TRBV10-3 to TRBJ1-4; 11 nucleotides match TRBD1. The V gene's germline CDR1 is ENHRY and CDR2 SYGVKD. CDR3 length equals 16 residues. J lost 1 base, V lost 7 bases, and 5 bases had no gene match. The CDR3 coding sequence is TGTGCCATCAATCCGGACAGGGGGCTAACTAATGAAAAACTGTTTTTT. This sequence encodes CAINPDRGLTNEKLFF.

This chain links TRBV5-6 with TRBJ2-1, with 8 bases that match TRBD2. CDR1 and CDR2 (germline): SGHDT, YYEEEE. There are 15 residues in the CDR3. The J segment lost 3 bases and the V segment lost 7 bases, leaving 9 bases of the junction unmatched. CDR3 DNA: TGTGCCAGCCAGAGGGAGCGGGAGATCTACAATGAGCAGTTCTTC. As protein: CASQREREIYNEQFF.

This clone has only one observation. V usage is TRBV7-9 and J usage is TRBJ1-1, with TRBD1 identical over 8 bases. The V and J ends lost 0 bases and 4 bases, in that order; junction bases with no gene match: 10. Per the germline V gene, CDR1 is SEHNR and CDR2 is FQNEAQ (reference sequence). The CDR3 totals 17 residues. The CDR3 is CASSLARTGQRGTEAFF. CDR3 DNA: TGTGCCAGCAGCTTAGCGAGGACAGGGCAGAGGGGCACTGAAGCTTTCTTT.

The CDR3 sequence is CASTTQGSRWETQYF. DNA for the CDR3: TGTGCCAGCACCACCCAGGGGTCGAGGTGGGAGACCCAGTACTTC. The chain carries TRBV7-2 and TRBJ2-5; the D gene is possibly TRBD1 (6 bases). CDR1 and CDR2 (germline): SGHTA, FQGNSA. V shed 7 bases and J shed 5 bases, with 20 bases lying between them. CDR3 length equals 15 residues.

The chain carries TRBV19 and TRBJ2-1, with TRBD2 as a possible D gene (6 bases). The V gene's germline CDR1 is LNHDA and CDR2 SQIVND (reference sequence). The V end was cut by 3 bases, the J end by 7 bases, with 13 bases between. The CDR3 runs 14 residues. The CDR3 loop reads CASSITSRRNEQFF. The CDR3 nucleotides are TGTGCCAGTAGTATCACTAGCCGGCGGAATGAGCAGTTCTTC.

This chain connects TRBV15 to TRBJ2-1, with 7 positions matching TRBD2. CDR1 and CDR2 (germline): LNHNV, YYDKDF (reference sequence). Trimming cost V 1 base and J 3 bases; bases outside gene matches: 6. The CDR3 is 16 amino acids. CDR3 in amino acids: CATSRAAASGYNEQFF. CDR3 sequence (DNA): TGTGCCACCAGCAGAGCCGCGGCTAGCGGCTACAATGAGCAGTTCTTC.

The chain uses TRBV7-2 and TRBJ1-1; D gene ambiguous. Germline assignment: CDR1 SGHTA and CDR2 FQGNSA. The CDR3 is 14 residues long. V dropped 9 bases and J dropped 4 bases, with 18 bases sitting between them. CDR3 bases: TGTGCCAGTAAGCTTACAGAAGCGGGCACTGAAGCTTTCTTT. Its translation: CASKLTEAGTEAFF.

The V call is TRBV6-5, the J call TRBJ2-7; TRBD2 agrees at 10 bases. The CDR3 spans 16 residues. V was pared by 4 bases and J by 7 bases, with 13 bases of the junction left unmatched. Per the germline V gene, CDR1 is MNHEY and CDR2 is SVGAGI. The CDR3 protein is CASSSALTSGQGEQYF. As DNA, the CDR3 is TGTGCCAGCAGTTCCGCCCTGACTAGCGGGCAGGGGGAGCAGTACTTC.

CDR3 protein: CASSLRTSVGETQYF. For the CDR3, the DNA is TGTGCCAGCAGTTTAAGGACTAGCGTGGGAGAGACCCAGTACTTC. The chain is built from TRBV27 and TRBJ2-5; 9 positions agree with TRBD2. Germline loops: CDR1 MNHEY, CDR2 SMNVEV (reference sequence). V lost 2 bases, J lost 4 bases, and 5 bases stayed unmatched. This CDR3 region has 15 residues.

In its sample, this clone was seen once. This chain connects TRBV20-1 to TRBJ2-5, with 9 bases fitting TRBD1. The CDR3 totals 14 residues. Trimming removed 3 bases from V and 5 bases from J; junction bases left unmatched: 7. In germline, CDR1 is DFQATT, CDR2 SNEGSKA (reference sequence). CDR3 residues: CSASKQGAAETQYF. DNA of the CDR3: TGCAGTGCTAGTAAACAGGGGGCTGCGGAGACCCAGTACTTC.

The chain carries TRBV30 and TRBJ1-5; D perhaps matches TRBD1 (5 bases). The germline CDR1 and CDR2 sequences are GTSNPN and SVGIG (reference sequence). The V end lost 2 bases, the J end lost 4 bases, and 9 bases lay between the germline ends. The CDR3 loop spans 13 amino acids. In DNA form, the CDR3 reads TGTGCCTGGAGTTCCAGGGAAAATCAGCCCCAGCATTTT. It codes for CAWSSRENQPQHF.

Notes on this clone: One end of the junction fails to match germline, which may point to a read error. This rearrangement joins TRBV7-7 to TRBJ2-1; D is unclear. The CDR3 runs to 13 residues. The V gene's germline CDR1 is SSHAT and CDR2 FNYEAQ (reference sequence). DNA of the CDR3: TGTGCTAGCAGCTTAAGTCTAGGCAATGAGCAGTTCTTC. Amino acids: CASSLSLGNEQFF. Together with reference TRBV7-7 and TRBJ2-1, the CDR3 gives the full variable domain: GAGVSQSPRYKVTKRGQDVTLRCDPISSHATLYWYQQALGQGPEFLTYFNYEAQPDKSGLPSDRFSAERPEGSISTLTIQRTEQRDSAMYRCASSLSLGNEQFFGPGTRLTVL.

This rearrangement joins TRBV20-1 to TRBJ2-2; 8 bases are a match to TRBD2. Germline values: CDR1 DFQATT, CDR2 SNEGSKA (reference sequence). V was pared by 3 bases and J by 4 bases, with 10 bases of the junction left unmatched. This CDR3 comprises 16 residues. This CDR3 is CSASITREGATGELFF. CDR3 sequence (DNA): TGCAGTGCTAGTATCACCCGGGAGGGAGCCACCGGGGAGCTGTTTTTT.

This rearrangement joins TRBV7-2 to TRBJ2-7, with TRBD2 matching 10 bases. Germline V lookup: CDR1 SGHTA, CDR2 FQGNSA. This CDR3 spans 15 amino acids. The J segment lost 5 bases and the V segment lost 5 bases, leaving 9 bases of the junction unmatched. In nucleotides, the CDR3 is TGTGCCAGCAGCCTCCAGAGCGGGAGGGCGCACGAGCAGTACTTC. Its protein product is CASSLQSGRAHEQYF.